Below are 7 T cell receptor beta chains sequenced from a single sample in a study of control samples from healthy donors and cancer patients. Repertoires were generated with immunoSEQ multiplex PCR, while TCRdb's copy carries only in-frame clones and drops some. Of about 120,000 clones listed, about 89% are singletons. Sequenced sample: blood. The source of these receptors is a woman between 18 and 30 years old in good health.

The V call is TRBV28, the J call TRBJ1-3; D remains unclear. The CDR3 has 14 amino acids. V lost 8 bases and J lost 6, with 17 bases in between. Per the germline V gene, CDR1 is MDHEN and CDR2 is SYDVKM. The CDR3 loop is CASSLGPYVNTIYF. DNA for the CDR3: TGTGCCAGCTCCCTCGGGCCCTATGTAAACACCATATATTTT.

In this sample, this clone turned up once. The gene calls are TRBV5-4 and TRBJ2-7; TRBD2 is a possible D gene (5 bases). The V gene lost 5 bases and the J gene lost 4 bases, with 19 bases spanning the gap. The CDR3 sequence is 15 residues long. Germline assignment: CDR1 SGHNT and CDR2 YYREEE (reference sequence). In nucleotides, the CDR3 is TGTGCCAGCAGGGATGGAACGGGTAGGAGGTACGAGCAGTACTTC. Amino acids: CASRDGTGRRYEQYF. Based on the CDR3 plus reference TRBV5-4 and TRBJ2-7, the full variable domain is ETGVTQSPTHLIKTRGQQVTLRCSSQSGHNTVSWYQQALGQGPQFIFQYYREEENGRGNFPPRFSGLQFPNYSSELNVNALELDDSALYLCASRDGTGRRYEQYFGPGTRLTVT.

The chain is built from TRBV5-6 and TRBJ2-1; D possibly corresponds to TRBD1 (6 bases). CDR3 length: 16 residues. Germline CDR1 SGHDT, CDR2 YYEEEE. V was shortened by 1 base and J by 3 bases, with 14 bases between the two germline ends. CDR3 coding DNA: TGTGCCAGCAGCTTGACAACAGGGAAGGTCTACAATGAGCAGTTCTTC. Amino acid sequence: CASSLTTGKVYNEQFF.

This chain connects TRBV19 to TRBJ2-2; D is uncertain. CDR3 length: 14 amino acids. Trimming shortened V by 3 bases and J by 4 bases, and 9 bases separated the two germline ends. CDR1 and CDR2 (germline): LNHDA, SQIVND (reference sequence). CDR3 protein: CASSIMGFTGELFF. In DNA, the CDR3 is TGTGCCAGTAGTATCATGGGGTTCACCGGGGAGCTGTTTTTT. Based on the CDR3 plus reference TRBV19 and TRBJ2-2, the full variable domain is DGGITQSPKYLFRKEGQNVTLSCEQNLNHDAMYWYRQDPGQGLRLIYYSQIVNDFQKGDIAEGYSVSREKKESFPLTVTSAQKNPTAFYLCASSIMGFTGELFFGEGSRLTVL.

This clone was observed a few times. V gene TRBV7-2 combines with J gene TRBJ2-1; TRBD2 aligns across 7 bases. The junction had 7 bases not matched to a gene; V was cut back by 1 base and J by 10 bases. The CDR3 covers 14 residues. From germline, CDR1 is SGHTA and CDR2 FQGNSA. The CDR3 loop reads CASSLGLAAKEQFF. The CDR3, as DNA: TGTGCCAGCAGCTTAGGACTAGCTGCAAAGGAGCAGTTCTTC.

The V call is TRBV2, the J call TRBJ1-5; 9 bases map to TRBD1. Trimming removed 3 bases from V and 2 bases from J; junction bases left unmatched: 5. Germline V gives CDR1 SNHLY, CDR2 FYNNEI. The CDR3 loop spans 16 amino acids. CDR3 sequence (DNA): TGTGCCAGCAGTGAGTCATGGACAGGGGGCAATCAGCCCCAGCATTTT. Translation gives CASSESWTGGNQPQHF.

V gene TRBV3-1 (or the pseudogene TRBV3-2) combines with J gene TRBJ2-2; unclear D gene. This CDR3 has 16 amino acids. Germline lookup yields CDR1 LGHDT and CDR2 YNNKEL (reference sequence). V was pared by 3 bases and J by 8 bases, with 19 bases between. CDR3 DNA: TGTGCCAGCAGCCATACACGGGCGTTCCAGCGAGGGGAGCTGTTTTTT. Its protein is CASSHTRAFQRGELFF.